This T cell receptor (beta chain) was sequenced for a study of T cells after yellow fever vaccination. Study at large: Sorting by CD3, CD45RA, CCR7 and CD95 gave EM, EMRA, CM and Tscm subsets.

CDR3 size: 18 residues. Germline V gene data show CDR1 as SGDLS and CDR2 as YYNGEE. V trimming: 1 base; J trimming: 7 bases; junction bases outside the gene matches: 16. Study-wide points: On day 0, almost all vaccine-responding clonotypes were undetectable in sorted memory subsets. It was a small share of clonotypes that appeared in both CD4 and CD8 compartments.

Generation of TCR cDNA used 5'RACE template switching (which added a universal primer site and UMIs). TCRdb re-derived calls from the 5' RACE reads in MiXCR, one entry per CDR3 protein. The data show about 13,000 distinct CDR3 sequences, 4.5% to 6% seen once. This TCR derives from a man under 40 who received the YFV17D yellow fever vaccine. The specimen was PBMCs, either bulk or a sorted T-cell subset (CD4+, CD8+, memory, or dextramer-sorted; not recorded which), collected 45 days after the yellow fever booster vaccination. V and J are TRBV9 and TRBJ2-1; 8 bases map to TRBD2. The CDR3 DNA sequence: TGTGCCAGCAGCGTAACGAGTACGGGAGGGTGCGTCCAGAATGAGCAGTTCTTC. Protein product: CASSVTSTGGCVQNEQFF.